Described below is a single T cell receptor beta chain sequence and its context. The protocol was immunoSEQ multiplex PCR, while the TCRdb copy is restricted to in-frame clones and leaves out a portion. Of about 660,000 clones in the sample, 85% to 90% were seen once. The CDR3 totals 15 residues. CDR1 and CDR2 (germline): SGHRS, YFSETQ. The J segment lost 0 bases and the V segment lost 4 bases, leaving 6 bases of the junction unmatched. The data were taken from a study of shared T cell receptors in the human thymus. These data also featured in a second study, about human thymus T cells. In that study: Related research examined unrelated individuals and reported that their thymic repertoires overlapped highly.

This chain joins TRBV5-1 and TRBJ2-7, with 8 bases fitting TRBD2. What was sequenced was thymocytes. This receptor was obtained from a boy under three years old with a congenital heart defect. The CDR3 reads CASSNSGSSSYEQYF. In nucleotides, the CDR3 is TGCGCCAGCAGCAACAGCGGGAGCTCCTCCTACGAGCAGTACTTC.